A selection of T cell receptor beta chains follows, all from one sample in a study of T cells in tumors after PD-1 blockade. Clones were sequenced by immunoSEQ multiplex PCR, and TCRdb holds only the in-frame ones, with some missing. The data contain 45,000 to 60,000 clones, approximately 79% of them singletons. The starting material was PBMCs, obtained before anti-PD-1 treatment. The receptors were gathered from a human donor with basal cell carcinoma. The CDR3 runs from the conserved cysteine through the conserved F or W. Fields, in order: clone size, CDR3 length, D gene, J gene, V gene, CDR3 DNA, CDR3 protein. The D gene is left open where the match is weak. Only some rows state a clone size, as once, few, many or a class for expanded clones.

>NA|15|NA|TRBJ1-5|TRBV28
TGTGCCAGCAGTGGTCCCCAGGGGATGAATCAGCCCCAGCATTTT
CASSGPQGMNQPQHF
>NA|14|TRBD1|TRBJ2-2|TRBV6-5
TGTGCCAGCCGGACAGGGGTGAACACCGGGGAGCTGTTTTTT
CASRTGVNTGELFF
>NA|16|TRBD1|TRBJ1-4|TRBV5-5
TGTGCCAGCAGCTTATTAGGACAGGCAACTAATGAAAAACTGTTTTTT
CASSLLGQATNEKLFF
>NA|15|TRBD1|TRBJ1-4|TRBV7-9
TGTGCCAGCAGCCCGGGACAGGGGGCGCGTGAAAAACTGTTTTTT
CASSPGQGAREKLFF
>NA|19|TRBD1|TRBJ2-7|TRBV19
TGTGCCAGTAGTACTCCGGGACAGATTATACCTGGGGAGCTCTACGAGCAGTACTTC
CASSTPGQIIPGELYEQYF
>NA|12|NA|TRBJ1-5|TRBV30
TGTGCCTGGAGTGTCAGTCAGGCTAACCAGCATTTT
CAWSVSQANQHF
>NA|15|TRBD1|TRBJ1-2|TRBV5-6
TGTGCCAGCAGCTTGGGGACAGGGCCTCTCTATGGCTACACCTTC
CASSLGTGPLYGYTF
>NA|15|TRBD2|TRBJ2-5|TRBV6-5
TGTGCCAGTAAACTTAGCGGGAGAGGGAGAGAGACCCAGTACTTC
CASKLSGRGRETQYF
>NA|17|TRBD2|TRBJ2-2|TRBV18
TGTGCCAGCTCACCACGCGAGCGGGAGGGCCAGACCGGGGAGCTGTTTTTT
CASSPREREGQTGELFF
>NA|15|NA|TRBJ1-4|TRBV28
TGTGCCAGCAGTTTAGCCTCCCGAGGAGGTGAAAAACTGTTTTTT
CASSLASRGGEKLFF
>NA|14|NA|TRBJ1-4|TRBV6-5
TGTGCCAGCAGTTATCGGGCGGCTAATGAAAAACTGTTTTTT
CASSYRAANEKLFF
>NA|13|NA|TRBJ2-5|TRBV7-6
TGTGCCAGCAGTCAAGGGGGTTTGGGGACCCAGTACTTC
CASSQGGLGTQYF
>few|16|TRBD2|TRBJ2-7|TRBV7-8
TGTGCCAGCAGCTTAGCAGTAACGGGAGGGCCCAACGAGCAGTACTTC
CASSLAVTGGPNEQYF
>NA|15|NA|TRBJ1-1|TRBV15
TGTGCCACTGGGGGGGCAGGGAACGTTGGCACTGAAGCTTTCTTT
CATGGAGNVGTEAFF
>NA|12|NA|TRBJ2-1|TRBV6-5
TGTGCCAGCAGTTACCCGTTAGGTGAGCAGTTCTTC
CASSYPLGEQFF
>few|16|NA|TRBJ2-4|TRBV7-2
TGTGCCAGCAGACCCCAAGGGGGTGGAGCCAAAAACATTCAGTACTTC
CASRPQGGGAKNIQYF
>few|13|NA|TRBJ1-5|TRBV10-2
TGCGCCAGCACGAGATCTCGGGATCAGCCCCAGCATTTT
CASTRSRDQPQHF
>NA|14|NA|TRBJ1-2|TRBV7-2
TGTGCCAGCAGGGTACGGAGAGGGAGCTATGGCTACACCTTC
CASRVRRGSYGYTF
>NA|16|NA|TRBJ2-1|TRBV5-6
TGTGCCAGCAGCTTGGATTCCGGGTCCTTGTACAATGAGCAGTTCTTC
CASSLDSGSLYNEQFF
>NA|15|TRBD1|TRBJ2-2|TRBV6-6
TGTGCCAGCATTGAACCAGGGGGCTGGACCGGGGAGCTGTTTTTT
CASIEPGGWTGELFF
>NA|16|NA|TRBJ2-3|TRBV6-2/TRBV6-3
TGTGCCAGCAGTTACTCGCGAAGTTCAGGGACAGATACGCAGTATTTT
CASSYSRSSGTDTQYF
>NA|11|NA|TRBJ2-5|TRBV15
TGTGCCACCAGCAGAGAAGAGACCCAGTACTTC
CATSREETQYF
>NA|14|TRBD1|TRBJ1-3|TRBV24-1
TGTGCCACCAGTGGGGACAGGGTCAAAAACACCATATATTTT
CATSGDRVKNTIYF
>NA|11|TRBD1|TRBJ2-1|TRBV30
TGTGCCTGGTCAGACAGGGGGCGGCAGTTCTTC
CAWSDRGRQFF
>once|13|NA|TRBJ2-3|TRBV19
TGTGCCACCAAGCAGAGTCCAGGAGATACGCAGTATTTT
CATKQSPGDTQYF
>NA|14|NA|TRBJ2-1|TRBV7-9
TGTGCCAGCAGCCCCTGGACAGCCCAGTATGAGCAGTTCTTC
CASSPWTAQYEQFF
>NA|15|NA|TRBJ1-5|TRBV28
TGTGCCAGCAGTTTAGTGGGGTGGAACAATCAGCCCCAGCATTTT
CASSLVGWNNQPQHF
>NA|15|TRBD1|TRBJ1-2|TRBV7-3
TGTGCCAGCAGCTTGGACAGGTCCGTTGGTAGGGGCTACACCTTC
CASSLDRSVGRGYTF
>NA|15|NA|TRBJ1-4|TRBV6-1
TGTGCCAGCAGTGAAGGACCTTCCCGGGGTGAAAAACTGTTTTTT
CASSEGPSRGEKLFF
>once|16|NA|TRBJ1-5|TRBV5-4
TGTGCCAGCAGCTTGGGAGGAGGTAGTAACAATCAGCCCCAGCATTTT
CASSLGGGSNNQPQHF
>few|12|NA|TRBJ2-7|TRBV2
TGTGCCAGCAGCGGGGAGCCCTACGAGCAGTACTTC
CASSGEPYEQYF
>NA|14|NA|TRBJ2-5|TRBV2
TGTGCCAGCAGCCTTGGACTGGGCCGGGAGACCCAGTACTTC
CASSLGLGRETQYF
>NA|14|TRBD2|TRBJ2-7|TRBV5-8
TGTGCCAGCAGCACCCTAGCGGGAGTGGGAGAGCAGTACTTC
CASSTLAGVGEQYF
>few|15|TRBD1|TRBJ1-1|TRBV10-3
TGTGCCATCAGTGAGTCCGACAGGGGGGGACCTGAAGCTTTCTTT
CAISESDRGGPEAFF
>NA|16|NA|TRBJ1-2|TRBV30
TGTGCCTGGAGTATAGTACGATCATCTAGGAGGTATGGCTACACCTTC
CAWSIVRSSRRYGYTF
>NA|12|NA|TRBJ2-1|TRBV7-6
TGTGCCAGCAGCTTTCGCCGGGGCGAGCAGTTCTTC
CASSFRRGEQFF
>NA|14|NA|TRBJ2-7|TRBV2
TGTGCCAGCAGTGAAGGACGGATATTGGACGAGCAGTACTTC
CASSEGRILDEQYF
>NA|13|NA|TRBJ1-2|TRBV9
TGTGCCAGCAGCGTAGTGACACAGGTGTGCTACACCTTC
CASSVVTQVCYTF
>NA|12|NA|TRBJ2-5|TRBV5-1
TGCGCCAGCAGCGTGTACCAAGAGACCCAGTACTTC
CASSVYQETQYF
>NA|11|NA|TRBJ1-1|TRBV15
TGTGCCACCGGGGAAAGGACTGAAGCTTTCTTT
CATGERTEAFF
>NA|15|NA|TRBJ2-1|TRBV2
TGTGCCAGCAGTGATTTTCGGGGCGGGTACAATGAGCAGTTCTTC
CASSDFRGGYNEQFF
>few|16|NA|TRBJ2-7|TRBV5-6
TGTGCCAGCAGCTTGGGTCGTGGTAACGGAGCCTACGAGCAGTACTTC
CASSLGRGNGAYEQYF
>NA|14|NA|TRBJ1-4|TRBV27
TGTGCCAGCAGTTTAGCGGGGTTGGGTGAAAAACTGTTTTTT
CASSLAGLGEKLFF
>NA|15|TRBD2|TRBJ2-7|TRBV2
TGTGCCAGCAGTGATTGGCGGGAGGAGGCCTACGAGCAGTACTTC
CASSDWREEAYEQYF
>NA|14|NA|TRBJ1-5|TRBV20-1
TGCAGTGCTAGTCTCGGAACGAGCAATCAGCCCCAGCATTTT
CSASLGTSNQPQHF